This passage covers 28 T cell receptor beta chains from one sample sequenced in a study of beta chain features in type 1 diabetes. The investigators reverse transcribed all of the isolated RNA, so they sequenced expressed TCRB transcripts. Clones were read by immunoSEQ multiplex PCR, and TCRdb kept only the in-frame ones, dropping some. The table includes some 150,000 clones, 8.5% to 14% detected once. Specimen: central memory CD4+ T cells from blood. The receptor source for this set is a man younger than 30 in good health.

The V call is TRBV10-3, the J call TRBJ2-1; D gene uncertain. The ends were cut back, 2 bases at V and 6 bases at J, with 8 bases in the middle. The germline V gene encodes CDR1 ENHRY and CDR2 SYGVKD. This CDR3 has 13 residues. The CDR3 spells CAISELGVNEQFF. CDR3 nucleotide sequence: TGTGCCATCAGTGAGCTAGGAGTCAATGAGCAGTTCTTC.

CDR3 nucleotide sequence: TGTGCCAGCAGCCAAGGAAACCGGGGGGCCGGGGATACGCAGTATTTT. Its protein product is CASSQGNRGAGDTQYF. The rearrangement joins TRBV4-2 to TRBJ2-3, with D perhaps TRBD2 (7 bases). Per germline, CDR1 LGHNA and CDR2 YNFKEQ. Trimming removed 1 base at V and 6 bases at J, with 17 bases between. The CDR3 contains 16 residues.

This chain links TRBV28 with TRBJ2-7; the D gene is possibly TRBD1 (5 bases). From germline, CDR1 is MDHEN and CDR2 SYDVKM. The germline V and J ends were trimmed by 4 bases and 7 bases, with 8 bases remaining between them. The CDR3 is made up of 11 amino acids. For the CDR3, the DNA is TGTGCCAGCAGTTCACGGACAGAGCAGTACTTC. Translated, it gives CASSSRTEQYF.

The chain links TRBV5-1 to TRBJ2-3; 12 bases fit TRBD2. J gave up 3 bases and V 4 bases, and 6 bases lay outside the gene matches. This CDR3 is built from 16 residues. CDR1 SGHRS and CDR2 YFSETQ come from the germline V gene. The CDR3 reads CASSVRLAGGTDTQYF. The CDR3 DNA reads TGCGCCAGCAGCGTCCGCCTAGCGGGAGGGACAGATACGCAGTATTTT.

The chain recombines TRBV2 with TRBJ2-5, with 9 bases aligning to TRBD1. V shed 0 bases and J 5 bases; nucleotides not matched to a gene: 4. The germline CDR1 and CDR2 sequences are SNHLY and FYNNEI. The CDR3 contains 15 residues. The CDR3 here is CASSEAHGTGETQYF. CDR3 bases: TGTGCCAGCAGTGAAGCGCACGGGACAGGGGAGACCCAGTACTTC.

The V gene is TRBV6-6, the J gene TRBJ2-7; 9 bases map to TRBD1. This CDR3 comprises 14 residues. CDR1 MNHNY and CDR2 SVGAGI come from the germline V gene (reference sequence). The junction had 10 bases not matched to a gene; V was cut back by 6 bases and J by 7 bases. The CDR3 nucleotides are TGTGCCAGCAGCTTACAGGGGGCGCAGGGGGAGCAGTACTTC. It encodes CASSLQGAQGEQYF.

The table lists this clone with a few counts. The chain recombines TRBV11-1 with TRBJ2-7; TRBD1 is a possible D gene (6 bases). Germline values: CDR1 SGHAT, CDR2 FQDESV (reference sequence). CDR3 length: 14 amino acids. The V gene lost 5 bases and the J gene lost 1 base, with 12 bases spanning the gap. CDR3 nucleotides: TGTGCCAGCAGCCCCCGGACAGAATCCTACGAGCAGTACTTC. Amino acid sequence: CASSPRTESYEQYF.

The chain combines TRBV2 with TRBJ2-4; D may be TRBD1 or TRBD2 (5 bases each). The CDR3 has 10 residues. Germline values: CDR1 SNHLY, CDR2 FYNNEI. Trimming removed 10 bases at V and 8 bases at J, with 9 bases between. In DNA form, the CDR3 reads TGTGCCATAGGGGAGTACATTCAGTACTTC. This translates into CAIGEYIQYF. The full variable domain, completed using reference TRBV2 and TRBJ2-4, is EPEVTQTPSHQVTQMGQEVILRCVPISNHLYFYWYRQILGQKVEFLVSFYNNEISEKSEIFDDQFSVERPDGSNFTLKIRSTKLEDSAMYFCAIGEYIQYFGAGTRLSVL.

The rearrangement joins TRBV28 to TRBJ2-5; TRBD2 matches at 7 bases. Germline lookup yields CDR1 MDHEN and CDR2 SYDVKM. The CDR3 loop spans 16 amino acids. J lost 5 bases, V lost 6 bases, and 15 bases had no gene match. CDR3 nucleotides: TGTGCCAGCAGCTATGGACTAGATAGGTACGGGGAGACCCAGTACTTC. It specifies CASSYGLDRYGETQYF.

This clone was seen more than once but under ten times. The CDR3 coding sequence is TGTGCCAGCAGCGAGGACAGGGTAGGAGGTTTGGCTTTCTTT. Its protein is CASSEDRVGGLAFF. The chain employs TRBV7-2 and TRBJ1-1; TRBD1 matches 8 bases. The J segment lost 11 bases and the V segment lost 5 bases, leaving 13 bases of the junction unmatched. This CDR3 spans 14 amino acids. Germline V lookup: CDR1 SGHTA, CDR2 FQGNSA.

This clone was observed at least ten times. The CDR3 sequence is CASAAYEQYF. CDR3 DNA: TGTGCCAGCGCTGCCTACGAGCAGTACTTC. The chain has TRBV28 and TRBJ2-7, with unresolved D. Germline CDR1 is MDHEN and CDR2 is SYDVKM. V dropped 8 bases and J dropped 2 bases, with 4 bases sitting between them. The CDR3 runs to 10 residues.

The sample holds a few counts of this clone. DNA for the CDR3: TGTGCCAGCAGCCAAGAAACACTAGCCGGGGAGCTGTTTTTT. It translates to CASSQETLAGELFF. The chain has TRBV4-2 and TRBJ2-2; TRBD2 is a possible D gene (5 bases). Trimming stripped 0 bases from V and 6 bases from J, with 8 bases between. The CDR3 is 14 residues long. Germline lookup yields CDR1 LGHNA and CDR2 YNFKEQ.

J is TRBJ2-5 and V is TRBV18; tentative D call: TRBD2 (6 bases). Germline V lookup: CDR1 KGHSH, CDR2 LQKENI. CDR3 size: 15 residues. Deletions cut 3 bases from V and 3 bases from J, with 14 bases between. CDR3 sequence: CASSPQTRREETQYF. The CDR3 nucleotides are TGTGCCAGCTCACCTCAAACCCGGAGGGAAGAGACCCAGTACTTC.

The chain links TRBV28 to TRBJ2-7; maybe TRBD1 (6 bases). Trimming cost V 6 bases and J 2 bases, with 14 bases left between them. Germline-derived CDR1 and CDR2 are MDHEN and SYDVKM. The CDR3 is 14 amino acids. DNA of the CDR3: TGTGCCAGCAGGCTACAGGGCGCGCCCTACGAGCAGTACTTC. Translation: CASRLQGAPYEQYF. The full variable domain, completed using reference TRBV28 and TRBJ2-7, is DVKVTQSSRYLVKRTGEKVFLECVQDMDHENMFWYRQDPGLGLRLIYFSYDVKMKEKGDIPEGYSVSREKKERFSLILESASTNQTSMYLCASRLQGAPYEQYFGPGTRLTVT.

The V call is TRBV5-1, the J call TRBJ2-4; no reliable D call. Per germline, CDR1 SGHRS and CDR2 YFSETQ. Trimming removed 5 bases at V and 10 bases at J, with 16 bases between. CDR3 length: 13 amino acids. CDR3 bases: TGCGCCAGCAGTGAAACGGTGGGCTCAATTCAGTACTTC. Translated: CASSETVGSIQYF.

This clone was detected many times. This chain links TRBV4-3 with TRBJ1-1, with D hard to call. Germline CDR1 reads LGHNA; CDR2 reads YSLEER. Trimming cost V 0 bases and J 8 bases, with 13 bases left between them. The CDR3 runs 14 residues. CDR3 nucleotide sequence: TGCGCCAGCAGCCAAGAAGTAAGGAAGACAGAAGCTTTCTTT. Protein product: CASSQEVRKTEAFF.

The chain recombines TRBV9 with TRBJ2-2; perhaps TRBD2 as D (6 bases). Germline CDR1 and CDR2: SGDLS and YYNGEE. CDR3 length: 15 residues. V lost 3 bases and J 1 base, leaving 10 bases between the germline ends. CDR3 DNA sequence: TGTGCCAGCAGCGAGCAGGGACTGAACACCGGGGAGCTGTTTTTT. This sequence encodes CASSEQGLNTGELFF.

This clone was found a few times. This chain connects TRBV14 to TRBJ2-7; 7 bases align to TRBD1. Germline V gives CDR1 SGHDN, CDR2 FVKESK. The J segment lost 0 bases and the V segment lost 2 bases, leaving 7 bases of the junction unmatched. This CDR3 is 16 amino acids long. The CDR3 sequence is CASSQLLDRDSYEQYF. CDR3 nucleotide sequence: TGTGCCAGCAGCCAACTACTAGACAGGGACTCCTACGAGCAGTACTTC. Filled out from reference TRBV14 and TRBJ2-7, the complete variable domain reads EAGVTQFPSHSVIEKGQTVTLRCDPISGHDNLYWYRRVMGKEIKFLLHFVKESKQDESGMPNNRFLAERTGGTYSTLKVQPAELEDSGVYFCASSQLLDRDSYEQYFGPGTRLTVT.

This clone was counted between two and nine times. V and J are TRBV7-9 and TRBJ2-3, with 8 bases fitting TRBD2. CDR3 length: 15 amino acids. The germline V gene encodes CDR1 SEHNR and CDR2 FQNEAQ (reference sequence). CDR3: CSLSGRALRADTQYF. The CDR3 coding sequence is TGTTCCCTATCCGGGAGGGCCCTCCGCGCAGATACGCAGTATTTT. Complete variable domain (other parts from reference TRBV7-9 and TRBJ2-3): DTGVSQNPRHKITKRGQNVTFRCDPISEHNRLYWYRQTLGQGPEFLTYFQNEAQLEKSRLLSDRFSAERPKGSFSTLEIQRTEQGDSAMYLCSLSGRALRADTQYFGPGTRLTVL.

This clone showed up just a few times. The chain carries TRBV6-5 and TRBJ1-1; TRBD1 matches 9 bases. Losses at the gene ends were 6 bases for V and 5 bases for J; bases not matched to a gene: 10. Per germline, CDR1 MNHEY and CDR2 SVGAGI. The CDR3 covers 15 residues. The CDR3 DNA reads TGTGCCAGCAGGAGGGACAGGGACGTCGGTACTGAAGCTTTCTTT. Its translation is CASRRDRDVGTEAFF.

This sequence joins TRBV5-1 and TRBJ2-1, with 8 bases matching TRBD1. CDR1 is SGHRS and CDR2 is YFSETQ in the germline V gene. The CDR3 is 16 amino acids. The ends lost 3 bases at V and 6 bases at J; junction bases unmatched: 11. Written as DNA, the CDR3 is TGCGCCAGCAGCTGGGGGACAGGCATCACGTCCAATGAGCAGTTCTTC. Amino acids: CASSWGTGITSNEQFF.

This chain uses TRBV29-1 with TRBJ1-3; 11 bases are shared with TRBD1. Per germline, CDR1 SQVTM and CDR2 ANQGSEA. The trim removed 7 bases at V and 4 bases at J, leaving 6 bases unmatched. The CDR3 is made up of 14 amino acids. The CDR3 here is CSAWDRGAGNTIYF. Written as DNA, the CDR3 is TGCAGCGCCTGGGACAGGGGGGCAGGAAACACCATATATTTT.

V and J are TRBV4-2 and TRBJ1-2; D gene unclear. The CDR3 runs 14 residues. V was clipped by 3 bases and J by 2 bases, with 10 bases between them. In germline, CDR1 is LGHNA, CDR2 YNFKEQ. The CDR3 DNA sequence: TGTGCCAGCAGCCAGGGGTGGAGGAACTATGGCTACACCTTC. Protein product: CASSQGWRNYGYTF.

This clone showed up just a few times. V gene TRBV5-1 combines with J gene TRBJ1-1; D remains ambiguous. Trimming left V 1 base short and J 0 bases short, with 10 bases between. The CDR3 has 15 residues. Germline V lookup: CDR1 SGHRS, CDR2 YFSETQ. CDR3 nucleotides: TGCGCCAGCAGCTTGCAAGGTTCCATGAACACTGAAGCTTTCTTT. Residues: CASSLQGSMNTEAFF. The variable domain in full, with the rest retrieved from reference TRBV5-1 and TRBJ1-1, is KAGVTQTPRYLIKTRGQQVTLSCSPISGHRSVSWYQQTPGQGLQFLFEYFSETQRNKGNFPGRFSGRQFSNSRSEMNVSTLELGDSALYLCASSLQGSMNTEAFFGQGTRLTVV.

The chain has TRBV9 and TRBJ2-7, with 7 bases that match TRBD1. CDR1 SGDLS and CDR2 YYNGEE come from the germline V gene. The CDR3 extends over 14 amino acids. Trimming at V came to 3 bases and at J to 3 bases, leaving 6 bases not matched to a gene. The CDR3 DNA follows: TGTGCCAGCAGCGGACAGGGCACCGTCTACGAGCAGTACTTC. Residues: CASSGQGTVYEQYF.

This clone showed up just a few times. For the CDR3, the DNA is TGTGCCAGCAGCCGACTAGCGGGGACGTACGAGCAGTACTTC. This gives the protein CASSRLAGTYEQYF. The rearrangement joins TRBV27 to TRBJ2-7, with TRBD2 matching over 11 bases. V shed 6 bases, J shed 4 bases, and the junction held 5 bases outside the gene matches. CDR1 MNHEY and CDR2 SMNVEV come from the germline V gene (reference sequence). CDR3 length equals 14 residues.

This clone has only a few counts. V and J are TRBV10-3 and TRBJ2-4, with D unclear. V was shortened by 0 bases and J by 0 bases, with 6 bases between the two germline ends. This CDR3 has 15 residues. Germline V gene sequence: CDR1 ENHRY, CDR2 SYGVKD. CDR3 in amino acids: CAISESFLAKNIQYF. The CDR3 DNA reads as TGTGCCATCAGTGAGTCGTTCTTAGCCAAAAACATTCAGTACTTC.

The chain links TRBV5-1 to TRBJ2-1; D is unclear. Germline CDR1 and CDR2: SGHRS and YFSETQ. This CDR3 contains 14 residues. Trimming took 0 bases from V and 5 from J, leaving 9 bases between them. CDR3 in amino acids: CASSLEGIHNEQFF. CDR3 nucleotides: TGCGCCAGCAGCTTGGAGGGTATCCACAATGAGCAGTTCTTC.